Listed below are T cell receptor beta chains from one sample, sequenced in a study of blood T cell repertoires in COVID-19. Assay: immunoSEQ multiplex PCR; the TCRdb copy retains only in-frame clones and omits some. The repertoire holds fewer than 250,000 clones, with 84% as singletons. Source material: peripheral blood. These receptor sequences come from a woman in her seventies with active or convalescent COVID-19. The CDR3 runs from the conserved cysteine through the conserved F or W. Fields, in order: D gene, V gene, J gene, clone size, CDR3 DNA, CDR3 protein. The D gene is left open where the match is weak. The size entry is marked missing in some rows and otherwise reads once, few, many or a size class.

D: NA
V: TRBV5-6
J: TRBJ1-1
size: NA
DNA: TGTGCCAGCAGCTTCCTTTCTGAGGCAGCTTTCTTT
CDR3: CASSFLSEAAFF

D: NA
V: TRBV4-1
J: TRBJ2-7
size: NA
DNA: TGCGCCAGCAGCCAGATAGCGGATAGCTCCTACGAGCAGTACTTC
CDR3: CASSQIADSSYEQYF

D: NA
V: TRBV7-3
J: TRBJ2-3
size: NA
DNA: TGTGCCAGCAGCCCCCTCTCGGGGGATACGCAGTATTTT
CDR3: CASSPLSGDTQYF

D: NA
V: TRBV7-2
J: TRBJ2-3
size: NA
DNA: TGTGCCAGCAGCCCGGGCGCGGGTTCTAGCACAGATACGCAGTATTTT
CDR3: CASSPGAGSSTDTQYF

D: TRBD2
V: TRBV27
J: TRBJ2-2
size: NA
DNA: TGTGCCAGCAGTTTATATTCTAGCGGGAGGAGGTGGGAGCTGTTTTTT
CDR3: CASSLYSSGRRWELFF

D: TRBD2
V: TRBV15
J: TRBJ2-7
size: NA
DNA: TGTGCCACCAGCACCAGGACTAGCGGGAGGCCCAGGAGCTCCTACGAGCAGTACTTC
CDR3: CATSTRTSGRPRSSYEQYF

D: TRBD2
V: TRBV19
J: TRBJ2-1
size: few
DNA: TGTGCCAGTAGTCCTATCGGACTAGCGGGATTGAGTGAGCAGTTCTTC
CDR3: CASSPIGLAGLSEQFF

D: TRBD1
V: TRBV29-1
J: TRBJ2-7
size: few
DNA: TGCAGCGTTGGACAGGGAACCTACGAGCAGTACTTC
CDR3: CSVGQGTYEQYF

D: TRBD1
V: TRBV10-3
J: TRBJ1-2
size: NA
DNA: TGTGCCATCAGTGAGGGGACAGCCGGATATGGCTACACCTTC
CDR3: CAISEGTAGYGYTF

D: NA
V: TRBV19
J: TRBJ1-2
size: NA
DNA: TGTGCCACCGCTAGCGGGAGGGTTGGTTACACCTTC
CDR3: CATASGRVGYTF

D: NA
V: TRBV18
J: TRBJ2-6
size: NA
DNA: TGTGCCAGCTCACCACCGTCCTCAACCCTAACTGGGGCCAACGTCCTGACTTTC
CDR3: CASSPPSSTLTGANVLTF

D: TRBD1
V: TRBV5-1
J: TRBJ1-1
size: NA
DNA: TGCGCCAGCAGCCTGGACAGGTCAAACACTGAAGCTTTCTTT
CDR3: CASSLDRSNTEAFF

D: TRBD1
V: TRBV4-1
J: TRBJ2-7
size: NA
DNA: TGCGCCAGCAGCCAATCCGGGACAGGGGCTTACGAGCAGTACTTC
CDR3: CASSQSGTGAYEQYF

D: TRBD1
V: TRBV18
J: TRBJ1-2
size: NA
DNA: TGTGCCAGCTCACCACCTGACAGGGATGTTGGCTACACCTTC
CDR3: CASSPPDRDVGYTF

D: NA
V: TRBV28
J: TRBJ1-3
size: NA
DNA: TGTGCCAGCAGACCGGGACACATTTTTTTCTCTGGAAACACCATATATTTT
CDR3: CASRPGHIFFSGNTIYF

D: TRBD2
V: TRBV14
J: TRBJ2-5
size: NA
DNA: TGTGCCAGCAGCCAAGGCATAGCGGGACCTGTAGAGACCCAGTACTTC
CDR3: CASSQGIAGPVETQYF

D: TRBD2
V: TRBV18
J: TRBJ2-5
size: NA
DNA: TGTGCCAGCTCTCCCGGACTAGCCGAGACCCAGTACTTC
CDR3: CASSPGLAETQYF

D: TRBD1
V: TRBV28
J: TRBJ1-4
size: NA
DNA: TGTGCCAGCAGTTTGGGACAGGGGTTTCGAGAAAAACTGTTTTTT
CDR3: CASSLGQGFREKLFF

D: TRBD2
V: TRBV27
J: TRBJ2-1
size: NA
DNA: TGTGCCAGCAGTCCCCGGACTAGCGGATCGGATGAGCAGTTCTTC
CDR3: CASSPRTSGSDEQFF

D: NA
V: TRBV7-9
J: TRBJ2-1
size: NA
DNA: TGTGCCAGCAGCTTAGCACTATCAAATGAGCAGTTCTTC
CDR3: CASSLALSNEQFF

D: NA
V: TRBV6-5
J: TRBJ2-3
size: few
DNA: TGTGCCCCACGCGGGGAACCAACAGATACGCAGTATTTT
CDR3: CAPRGEPTDTQYF

D: TRBD2
V: TRBV7-3
J: TRBJ2-3
size: NA
DNA: TGTGCCAGCAGCCGGGACGAGGGACTAGTCTCAGATACGCAGTATTTT
CDR3: CASSRDEGLVSDTQYF

D: TRBD1
V: TRBV5-1
J: TRBJ1-4
size: NA
DNA: TGCGCCAGCAGACTTACAGGGGGCAGTGAAAAACTGTTTTTT
CDR3: CASRLTGGSEKLFF

D: NA
V: TRBV27
J: TRBJ2-7
size: NA
DNA: TGTGCCAGCAGTCCCCAGGGGTACTACGAGCAGTACTTC
CDR3: CASSPQGYYEQYF

D: NA
V: TRBV30
J: TRBJ2-7
size: NA
DNA: TGTGCCTGGAGTCAGAACAGGCCCTACGAGCAGTACTTC
CDR3: CAWSQNRPYEQYF

D: NA
V: TRBV9
J: TRBJ2-7
size: NA
DNA: TGTGCCAGCAGCGCCTCCTATGGACTTTATGAGCAGTACTTC
CDR3: CASSASYGLYEQYF

D: TRBD2
V: TRBV5-4
J: TRBJ2-7
size: NA
DNA: TGTGCCAGCAGCCCTGGACTAGCGGGAGGTGGCGAGCAGTACTTC
CDR3: CASSPGLAGGGEQYF

D: NA
V: TRBV9
J: TRBJ2-7
size: NA
DNA: TGTGCCAGCAGCCCCCGGCCAGGAACCTACGAGCAGTACTTC
CDR3: CASSPRPGTYEQYF

D: TRBD2
V: TRBV24-1
J: TRBJ2-3
size: NA
DNA: TGTGCCACCAGTGACGGGGGGGATACGCAGTATTTT
CDR3: CATSDGGDTQYF

D: NA
V: TRBV9
J: TRBJ1-1
size: NA
DNA: TGTGCCAGCAGCGTAGGCCAGGCCACTGAAGCTTTCTTT
CDR3: CASSVGQATEAFF

D: TRBD2
V: TRBV20-1
J: TRBJ2-7
size: NA
DNA: TGCAGTGCTAGTAGTAGGAGACTAGCGGGAAGCTCCTACGAGCAGTACTTC
CDR3: CSASSRRLAGSSYEQYF

D: TRBD2
V: TRBV2
J: TRBJ2-7
size: NA
DNA: TGTGCCAGCAGGATGGTAGCGGGGCCTTCCTACGAGCAGTACTTC
CDR3: CASRMVAGPSYEQYF

D: NA
V: TRBV28
J: TRBJ1-1
size: few
DNA: TGTGCCAGCAGTTTAGAGGGAGGAACTTTCTTT
CDR3: CASSLEGGTFF

D: NA
V: TRBV7-2
J: TRBJ2-6
size: NA
DNA: TGTGCCAGCAGCGCCACTGCGGGGTCTGGGGCCAACGTCCTGACTTTC
CDR3: CASSATAGSGANVLTF

D: TRBD2
V: TRBV19
J: TRBJ2-7
size: NA
DNA: TGTGCCAGTAGTCCCCCGGGACTAGCGGGAACCGAGCAGTACTTC
CDR3: CASSPPGLAGTEQYF

D: TRBD1
V: TRBV27
J: TRBJ2-2
size: few
DNA: TGTGCCAGCAGTTTCAGTCAGGGGGCCGGGGAGCTGTTTTTT
CDR3: CASSFSQGAGELFF

D: TRBD1
V: TRBV10-3
J: TRBJ2-5
size: once
DNA: TGTGCCATCGGCGGGACAGGGGGCGGTGAGACCCAGTACTTC
CDR3: CAIGGTGGGETQYF

D: NA
V: TRBV12-5
J: TRBJ2-2
size: NA
DNA: TGTGCTAGTGCCGCGTCAGGCATAACCCGGGAGCTGTTTTTT
CDR3: CASAASGITRELFF

D: NA
V: TRBV5-1
J: TRBJ2-6
size: NA
DNA: TGCGCCAGCAGTCAGGGTCTGGTAACTGGGGCCAACGTCCTGACTTTC
CDR3: CASSQGLVTGANVLTF

D: TRBD2
V: TRBV19
J: TRBJ2-1
size: NA
DNA: TGTGCCAGTAGCCCCCCGGGACTAGCGGGAAGGGGTGAGCAGTTCTTC
CDR3: CASSPPGLAGRGEQFF

D: NA
V: TRBV20-1
J: TRBJ2-7
size: NA
DNA: TGCAGTGCTTTGGCCACCTACGAGCAGTACTTC
CDR3: CSALATYEQYF

D: NA
V: TRBV27
J: TRBJ2-7
size: few
DNA: TGTGCCAGCAAAAGGCAGGGTTCCTACGAGCAGTACTTC
CDR3: CASKRQGSYEQYF

D: TRBD1
V: TRBV11-3
J: TRBJ2-2
size: NA
DNA: TGTGCCAGCAGCACAGGACAGGATGACGGGGAGCTGTTTTTT
CDR3: CASSTGQDDGELFF

D: NA
V: TRBV27
J: TRBJ1-6
size: NA
DNA: TGTGCCAGCAGTCTCAGAAATTCACCCCTCCACTTT
CDR3: CASSLRNSPLHF

D: TRBD1
V: TRBV20-1
J: TRBJ1-2
size: NA
DNA: TGCAGTGCTAGTAGTACCGGGACAGGGGGCTCTGGCTACACCTTC
CDR3: CSASSTGTGGSGYTF